A selection of T cell receptor beta chains follows, all from one sample in a study of blood T cells in healthy people across ages. From the 5' RACE reads, TCRdb called clonotypes with MiXCR, one entry per CDR3 protein. The repertoire holds 500,000 to 700,000 distinct CDR3 sequences, with less than 35% as singletons. Source material: blood. Receptor source: a woman of 80 years or more in good health. CDR3s include the opening cysteine and the closing phenylalanine or tryptophan. A D gene is named only where the DNA matches it firmly. Clone size is not always given. Where it is, it says once, few, many or a class for expanded clones.

D | J | V | size | CDR3 | DNA
TRBD1 | TRBJ2-7 | TRBV27 | many | CASAGPRGFEQYF | TGTGCCAGCGCTGGGCCCAGGGGGTTCGAGCAGTACTTC
TRBD1 | TRBJ1-1 | TRBV18 | - | CASSAGQGMNTEAFF | TGTGCCAGCTCAGCCGGACAGGGTATGAACACTGAAGCTTTCTTT
TRBD2 | TRBJ2-7 | TRBV20-1 | many | CSADSGGLSYEQYF | TGCAGTGCTGATAGCGGGGGCCTATCCTACGAGCAGTACTTC
- | TRBJ1-2 | TRBV20-1 | few | CSARGRGYGYTF | TGCAGTGCCCGGGGACGCGGCTATGGCTACACCTTC
TRBD1 | TRBJ2-1 | TRBV20-1 | once | CSATRGLVGIIDRSYNEQFF | TGCAGTGCTACAAGGGGGCTAGTGGGGATCATTGACAGGTCCTACAATGAGCAGTTCTTC
TRBD2 | TRBJ2-7 | TRBV5-1 | many | CASSRGGTYEQYF | TGCGCCAGCAGCCGCGGGGGGACCTACGAGCAGTACTTC
- | TRBJ2-1 | TRBV6-2/TRBV6-3 | - | CASSRAGLQETQFF | TGTGCCAGCAGCCGAGCGGGCCTGCAAGAGACCCAGTTCTTC
- | TRBJ1-2 | TRBV4-1 | many | CASSQGTVRYGYTF | TGCGCCAGCAGCCAAGGGACGGTCCGCTATGGCTACACCTTC
- | TRBJ2-3 | TRBV28 | many | CATAGGGQSTDTQYF | TGTGCCACTGCCGGAGGAGGACAGAGCACAGATACGCAGTATTTT
- | TRBJ1-1 | TRBV7-9 | many | CASSLPPEAFF | TGTGCCAGCAGCTTACCACCCGAAGCTTTCTTT
TRBD1 | TRBJ2-7 | TRBV13 | many | CASRMQGASYEQYF | TGTGCCAGCAGGATGCAGGGGGCGTCCTACGAGCAGTACTTC
TRBD2 | TRBJ2-7 | TRBV15 | - | CATSRDGGLAGGSFSYNEQYF | TGTGCCACCAGCAGAGACGGGGGACTAGCGGGGGGGAGTTTCTCCTACAATGAGCAGTACTTC
TRBD1 | TRBJ1-5 | TRBV20-1 | many | CSASQGAEAQPQHF | TGCAGTGCTAGTCAGGGGGCAGAAGCTCAGCCCCAGCATTTT
TRBD1 | TRBJ1-1 | TRBV2 | - | CASRPGGTEAFF | TGTGCCAGCAGACCAGGGGGTACTGAAGCTTTCTTT
- | TRBJ2-1 | TRBV14 | - | CASSQEVLPLAETQFF | TGTGCCAGCAGCCAAGAGGTACTACCTTTAGCGGAGACCCAGTTCTTC
TRBD1 | TRBJ2-1 | TRBV2 | - | CASRRDRFYNEQFF | TGTGCCAGCAGAAGGGACAGATTCTACAATGAGCAGTTCTTC
- | TRBJ1-2 | TRBV6-1 | - | CASNRDIYGYTF | TGTGCCAGCAACCGGGACATCTATGGCTACACCTTC
- | TRBJ1-2 | TRBV7-6 | - | CASSPVQGNYGYTF | TGTGCCAGCAGCCCGGTCCAGGGGAATTATGGCTACACCTTC
- | TRBJ2-5 | TRBV20-1 | many | CSAPILGAETQYF | TGCAGTGCCCCAATTTTGGGGGCCGAGACCCAGTACTTC
TRBD1 | TRBJ1-5 | TRBV30 | many | CAAGQGYYQPQHF | TGTGCGGCGGGACAGGGTTATTATCAGCCCCAGCATTTT
TRBD2 | TRBJ2-5 | TRBV7-2 | - | CASSLVAGGYIETQYF | TGTGCCAGCAGCTTAGTAGCGGGGGGGTATATAGAGACCCAGTACTTC
TRBD2 | TRBJ2-7 | TRBV7-2 | - | CASSFSGGAWDEQYF | TGTGCCAGCAGCTTTAGCGGGGGGGCCTGGGACGAGCAGTACTTC
- | TRBJ2-2 | TRBV6-5 | few | CASSYRGKGGELFF | TGTGCCAGCAGTTACAGGGGGAAAGGCGGGGAGCTGTTTTTT
- | TRBJ1-2 | TRBV5-6 | many | CASSSRGREHNGYTF | TGTGCCAGCAGCTCCAGGGGCAGGGAGCATAATGGCTACACCTTC
- | TRBJ2-3 | TRBV5-1 | once | CASSSGGNTDTQYF | TGCGCCAGCAGTAGTGGGGGCAACACAGATACGCAGTATTTT
- | TRBJ2-7 | TRBV6-6 | - | CASAWIDGDEQYF | TGTGCCAGCGCCTGGATAGACGGAGACGAGCAGTACTTC
- | TRBJ2-5 | TRBV20-1 | - | CSAGPSQETQYF | TGCAGTGCCGGACCCTCCCAAGAGACCCAGTACTTC
- | TRBJ1-4 | TRBV20-1 | many | CSAAGLINEKLFF | TGCAGTGCAGCGGGGCTGATTAATGAAAAACTGTTTTTT
- | TRBJ1-5 | TRBV6-1 | - | CASSASAGTRDQPQHF | TGTGCCAGCAGTGCAAGCGCAGGGACTAGGGATCAGCCCCAGCATTTT
- | TRBJ2-7 | TRBV5-1 | many | CASSLEIAVSYNEQYF | TGCGCCAGCAGCTTGGAAATAGCGGTAAGCTACAATGAGCAGTACTTC
- | TRBJ1-6 | TRBV5-1 | many | CASSGAGYNSPLHF | TGCGCCAGCTCAGGGGCGGGATATAATTCACCCCTCCACTTT
- | TRBJ1-2 | TRBV7-9 | many | CASSLVGQIYGYTF | TGTGCCAGCAGCTTAGTGGGACAAATCTATGGCTACACCTTC
- | TRBJ1-1 | TRBV20-1 | many | CSARHMNTEAFF | TGCAGTGCTAGACATATGAACACTGAAGCTTTCTTT
- | TRBJ2-7 | TRBV7-2 | many | CASSLAAGVGEQYF | TGTGCCAGCAGCTTAGCGGCGGGTGTGGGGGAGCAGTACTTC
TRBD1 | TRBJ2-2 | TRBV9 | - | CASSPRQGPGELFF | TGTGCCAGCAGCCCCCGACAGGGCCCCGGGGAGCTGTTTTTT
- | TRBJ2-1 | TRBV6-5 | many | CASSLLSGSNEQFF | TGTGCCAGCAGTTTACTGTCGGGGAGCAATGAGCAGTTCTTC
TRBD2 | TRBJ2-7 | TRBV7-9 | - | CASSPETPGLAGVYHF | TGTGCCAGCAGCCCGGAAACACCGGGACTAGCGGGGGTATACCACTTC
TRBD1 | TRBJ2-4 | TRBV7-3 | many | CASSTSGGVRDIQYF | TGTGCCAGCAGCACATCAGGGGGCGTAAGGGACATTCAGTACTTC
TRBD1 | TRBJ2-2 | TRBV20-1 | - | CSGDRNTGELFF | TGCAGTGGGGACAGGAACACCGGGGAGCTGTTTTTT
- | TRBJ2-2 | TRBV15 | - | CATSRERTHNTGELFF | TGTGCCACCAGCAGGGAGAGGACCCACAACACCGGGGAGCTGTTTTTT
- | TRBJ1-2 | TRBV25-1 | once | CASSEWGLSYTF | TGTGCCAGCAGTGAATGGGGATTAAGCTACACCTTC
- | TRBJ1-5 | TRBV30 | many | CAWSAGADQPQHF | TGTGCCTGGAGTGCAGGGGCCGATCAGCCCCAGCATTTT
- | TRBJ2-3 | TRBV11-2 | few | CASSLERITDTQYF | TGTGCCAGCAGCTTAGAGAGAATCACAGATACGCAGTATTTT
TRBD1 | TRBJ1-5 | TRBV6-1 | many | CASSESGGNQPQHF | TGTGCCAGCAGTGAATCAGGGGGAAATCAGCCCCAGCATTTT
- | TRBJ2-7 | TRBV5-1 | - | CASSFRPEQYF | TGCGCCAGCAGCTTTCGTCCCGAGCAGTACTTC